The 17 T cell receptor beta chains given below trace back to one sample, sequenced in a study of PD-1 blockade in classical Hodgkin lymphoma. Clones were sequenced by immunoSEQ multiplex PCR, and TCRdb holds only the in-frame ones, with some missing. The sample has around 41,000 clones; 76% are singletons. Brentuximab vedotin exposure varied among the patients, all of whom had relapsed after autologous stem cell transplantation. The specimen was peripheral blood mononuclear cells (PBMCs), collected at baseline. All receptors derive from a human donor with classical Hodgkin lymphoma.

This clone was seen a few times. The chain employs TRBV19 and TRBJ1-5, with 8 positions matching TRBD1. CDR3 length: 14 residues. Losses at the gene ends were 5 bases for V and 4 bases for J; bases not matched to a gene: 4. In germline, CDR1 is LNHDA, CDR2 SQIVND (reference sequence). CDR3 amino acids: CASSRTGRNQPQHF. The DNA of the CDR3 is TGTGCCAGTAGTCGGACAGGGAGAAATCAGCCCCAGCATTTT.

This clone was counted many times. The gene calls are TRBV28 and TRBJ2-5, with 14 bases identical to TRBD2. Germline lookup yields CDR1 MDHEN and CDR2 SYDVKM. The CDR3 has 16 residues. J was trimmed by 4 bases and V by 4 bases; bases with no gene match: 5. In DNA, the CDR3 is TGTGCCAGCAGTTCGGGACTAGCGGGAGTAGGAGAGACCCAGTACTTC. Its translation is CASSSGLAGVGETQYF.

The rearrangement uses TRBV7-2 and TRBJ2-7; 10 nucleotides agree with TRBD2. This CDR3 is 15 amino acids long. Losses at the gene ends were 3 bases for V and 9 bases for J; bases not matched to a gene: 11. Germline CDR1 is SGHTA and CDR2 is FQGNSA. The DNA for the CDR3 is TGTGCCAGCAGCTTTCTAGCGGGAGTACTAGGTGGGCAGTACTTC. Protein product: CASSFLAGVLGGQYF.

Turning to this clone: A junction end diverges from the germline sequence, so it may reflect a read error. The DNA for the CDR3 is TGCAGCGCTGAAGGGGGGAGTAGCGGTGCAGATACGCAGTATTTT. Its protein is CSAEGGSSGADTQYF. The chain links TRBV29-1 to TRBJ2-3; D could derive from TRBD1 or TRBD2 (6 bases each). CDR3 size: 15 residues. Germline CDR1 and CDR2: SQVTM and ANQGSEA.

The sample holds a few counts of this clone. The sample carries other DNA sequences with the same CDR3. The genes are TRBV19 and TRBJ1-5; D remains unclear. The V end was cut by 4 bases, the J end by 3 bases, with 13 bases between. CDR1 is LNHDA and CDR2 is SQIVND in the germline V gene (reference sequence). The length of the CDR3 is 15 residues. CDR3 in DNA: TGTGCCAGTAGTAGACCGGGTCTTTCCAATCAGCCCCAGCATTTT. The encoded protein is CASSRPGLSNQPQHF.

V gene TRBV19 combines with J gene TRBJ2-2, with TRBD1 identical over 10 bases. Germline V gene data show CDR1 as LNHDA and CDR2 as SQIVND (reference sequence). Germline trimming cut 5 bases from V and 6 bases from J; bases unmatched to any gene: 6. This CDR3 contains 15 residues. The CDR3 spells CASSLGQGRAGELFF. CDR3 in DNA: TGTGCCAGTAGTTTGGGACAGGGGCGAGCCGGGGAGCTGTTTTTT.

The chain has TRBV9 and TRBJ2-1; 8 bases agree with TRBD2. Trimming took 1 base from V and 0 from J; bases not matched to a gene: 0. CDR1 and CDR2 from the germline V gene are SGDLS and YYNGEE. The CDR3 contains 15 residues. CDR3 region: CASSVSGGSYNEQFF. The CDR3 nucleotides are TGTGCCAGCAGCGTAAGCGGGGGCTCCTACAATGAGCAGTTCTTC.

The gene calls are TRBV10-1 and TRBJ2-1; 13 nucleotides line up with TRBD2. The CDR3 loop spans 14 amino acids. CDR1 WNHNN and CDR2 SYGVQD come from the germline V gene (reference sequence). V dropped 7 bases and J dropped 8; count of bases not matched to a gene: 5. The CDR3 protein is CASTTSGRAHEQFF. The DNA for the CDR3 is TGCGCCAGCACAACTAGCGGGAGGGCCCATGAGCAGTTCTTC.

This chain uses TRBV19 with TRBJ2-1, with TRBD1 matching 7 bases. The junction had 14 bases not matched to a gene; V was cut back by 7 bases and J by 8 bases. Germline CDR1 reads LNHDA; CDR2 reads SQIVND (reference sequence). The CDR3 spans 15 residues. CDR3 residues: CASNRQSAGGDEQFF. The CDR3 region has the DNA TGTGCCAGTAATAGGCAGTCGGCAGGGGGTGATGAGCAGTTCTTC.

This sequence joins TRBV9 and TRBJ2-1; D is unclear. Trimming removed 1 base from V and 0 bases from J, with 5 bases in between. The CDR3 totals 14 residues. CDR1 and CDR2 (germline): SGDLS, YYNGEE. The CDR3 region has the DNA TGTGCCAGCAGCGTAACCAACTCCTACAATGAGCAGTTCTTC. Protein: CASSVTNSYNEQFF.

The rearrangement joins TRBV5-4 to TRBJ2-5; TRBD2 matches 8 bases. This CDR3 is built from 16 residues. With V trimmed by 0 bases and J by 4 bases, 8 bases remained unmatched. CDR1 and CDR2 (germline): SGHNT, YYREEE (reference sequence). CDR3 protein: CASSLGGRGLGETQYF. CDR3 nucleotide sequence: TGTGCCAGCAGCTTGGGGGGTCGGGGACTAGGAGAGACCCAGTACTTC.

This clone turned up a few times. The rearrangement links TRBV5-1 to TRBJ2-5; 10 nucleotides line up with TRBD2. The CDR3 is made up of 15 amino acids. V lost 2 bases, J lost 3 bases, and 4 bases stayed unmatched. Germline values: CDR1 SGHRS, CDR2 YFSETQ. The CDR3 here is CASSLLAGTEETQYF. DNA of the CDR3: TGCGCCAGCAGCTTACTAGCGGGAACGGAAGAGACCCAGTACTTC.

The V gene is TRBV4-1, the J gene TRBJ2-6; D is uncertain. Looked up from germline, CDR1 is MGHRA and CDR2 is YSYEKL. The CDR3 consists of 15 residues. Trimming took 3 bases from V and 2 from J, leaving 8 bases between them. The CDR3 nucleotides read TGCGCCAGCAGCCATGGCTTCACTGGGGCCAACGTCCTGACTTTC. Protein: CASSHGFTGANVLTF.

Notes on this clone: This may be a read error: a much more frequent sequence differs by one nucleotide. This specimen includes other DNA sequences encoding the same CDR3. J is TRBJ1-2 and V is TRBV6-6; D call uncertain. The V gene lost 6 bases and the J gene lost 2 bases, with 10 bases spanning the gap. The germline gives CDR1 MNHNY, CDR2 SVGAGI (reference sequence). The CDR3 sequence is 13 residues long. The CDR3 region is CASRNAGNYGYTF. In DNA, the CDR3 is TGTGCCAGCAGAAACGCGGGAAACTATGGCTACACCTTC.

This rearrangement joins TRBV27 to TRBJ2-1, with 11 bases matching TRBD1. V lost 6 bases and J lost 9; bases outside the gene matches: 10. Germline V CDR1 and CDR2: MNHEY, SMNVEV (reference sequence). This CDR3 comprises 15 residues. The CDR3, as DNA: TGTGCCAGCAGCCCTCCGGGACAGGGGGTCGGTGAGCAGTTCTTC. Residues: CASSPPGQGVGEQFF.

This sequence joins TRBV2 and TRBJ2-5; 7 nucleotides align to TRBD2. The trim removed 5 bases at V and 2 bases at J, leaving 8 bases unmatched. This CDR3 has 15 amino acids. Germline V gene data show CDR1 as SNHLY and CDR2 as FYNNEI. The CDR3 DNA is TGTGCCAGCAGTCCTCCGGGAGGTTTACAAGAGACCCAGTACTTC. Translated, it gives CASSPPGGLQETQYF.

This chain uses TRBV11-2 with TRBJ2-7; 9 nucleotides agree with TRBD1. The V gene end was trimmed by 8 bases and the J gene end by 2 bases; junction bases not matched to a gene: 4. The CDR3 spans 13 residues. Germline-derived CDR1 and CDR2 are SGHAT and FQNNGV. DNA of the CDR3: TGTGCCAGCTTAAGGACAGGGGCCTACGAGCAGTACTTC. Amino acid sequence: CASLRTGAYEQYF.